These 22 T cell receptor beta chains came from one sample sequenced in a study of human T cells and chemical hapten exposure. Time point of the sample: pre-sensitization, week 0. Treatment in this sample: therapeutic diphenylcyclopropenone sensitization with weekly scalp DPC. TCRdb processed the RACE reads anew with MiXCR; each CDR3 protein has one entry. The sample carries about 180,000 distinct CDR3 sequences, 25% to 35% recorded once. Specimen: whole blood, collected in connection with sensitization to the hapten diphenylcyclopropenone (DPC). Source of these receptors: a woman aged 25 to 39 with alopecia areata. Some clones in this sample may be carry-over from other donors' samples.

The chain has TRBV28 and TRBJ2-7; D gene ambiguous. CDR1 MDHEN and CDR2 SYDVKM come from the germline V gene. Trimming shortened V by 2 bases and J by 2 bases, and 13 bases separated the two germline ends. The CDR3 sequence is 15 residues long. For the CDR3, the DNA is TGTGCCAGCAGTTTACAGTCAGGAGTTACCTACGAGCAGTACTTC. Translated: CASSLQSGVTYEQYF.

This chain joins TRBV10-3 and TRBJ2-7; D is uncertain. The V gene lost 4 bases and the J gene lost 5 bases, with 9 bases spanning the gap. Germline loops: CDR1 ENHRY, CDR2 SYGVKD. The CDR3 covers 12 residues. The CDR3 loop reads CAISGSSDEQYF. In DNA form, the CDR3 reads TGTGCCATCAGTGGGTCATCGGACGAGCAGTACTTC.

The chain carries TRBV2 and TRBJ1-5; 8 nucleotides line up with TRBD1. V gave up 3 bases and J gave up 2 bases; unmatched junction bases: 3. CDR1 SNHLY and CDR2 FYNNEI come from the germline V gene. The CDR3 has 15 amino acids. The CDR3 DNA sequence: TGTGCCAGCAGTGATGGGGGACAGGGCAATCAGCCCCAGCATTTT. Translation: CASSDGGQGNQPQHF.

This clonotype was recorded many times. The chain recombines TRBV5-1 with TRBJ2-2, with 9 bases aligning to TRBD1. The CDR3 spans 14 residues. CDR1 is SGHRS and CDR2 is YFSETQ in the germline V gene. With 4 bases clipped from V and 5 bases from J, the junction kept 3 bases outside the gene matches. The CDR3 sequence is CASSLGQGTGELFF. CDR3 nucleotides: TGCGCCAGCAGCCTGGGACAGGGAACCGGGGAGCTGTTTTTT.

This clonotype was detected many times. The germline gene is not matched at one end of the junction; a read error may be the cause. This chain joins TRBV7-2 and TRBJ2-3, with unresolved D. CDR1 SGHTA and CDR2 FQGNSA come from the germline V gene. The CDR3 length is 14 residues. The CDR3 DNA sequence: TGTGCCAGCAGTTTAGGTTTTGGCGCAGATACGCAGTATTTT. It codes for CASSLGFGADTQYF.

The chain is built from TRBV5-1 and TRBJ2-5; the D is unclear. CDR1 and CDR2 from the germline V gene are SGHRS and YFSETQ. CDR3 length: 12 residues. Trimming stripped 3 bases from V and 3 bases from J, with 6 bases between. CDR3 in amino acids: CASSWEKETQYF. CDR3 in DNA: TGCGCCAGCAGCTGGGAAAAAGAGACCCAGTACTTC.

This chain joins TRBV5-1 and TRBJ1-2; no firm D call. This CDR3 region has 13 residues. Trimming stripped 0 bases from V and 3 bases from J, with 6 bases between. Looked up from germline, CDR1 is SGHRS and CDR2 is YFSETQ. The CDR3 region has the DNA TGCGCCAGCAGCTTGGGACGGGACTATGGCTACACCTTC. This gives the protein CASSLGRDYGYTF. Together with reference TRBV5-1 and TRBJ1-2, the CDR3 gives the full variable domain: KAGVTQTPRYLIKTRGQQVTLSCSPISGHRSVSWYQQTPGQGLQFLFEYFSETQRNKGNFPGRFSGRQFSNSRSEMNVSTLELGDSALYLCASSLGRDYGYTFGSGTRLTVV.

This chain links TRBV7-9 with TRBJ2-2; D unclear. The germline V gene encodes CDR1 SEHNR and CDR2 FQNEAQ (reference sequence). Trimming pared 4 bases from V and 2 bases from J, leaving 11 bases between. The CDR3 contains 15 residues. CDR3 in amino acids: CASSSSTVNTGELFF. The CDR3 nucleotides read TGTGCCAGCAGCTCCTCGACGGTTAACACCGGGGAGCTGTTTTTT.

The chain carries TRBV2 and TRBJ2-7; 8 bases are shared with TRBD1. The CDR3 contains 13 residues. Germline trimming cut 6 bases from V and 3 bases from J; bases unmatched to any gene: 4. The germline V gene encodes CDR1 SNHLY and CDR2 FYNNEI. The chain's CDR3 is CASSLDRGYEQYF. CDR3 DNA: TGTGCCAGCAGCCTCGACAGGGGCTACGAGCAGTACTTC. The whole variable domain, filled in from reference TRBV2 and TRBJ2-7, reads EPEVTQTPSHQVTQMGQEVILRCVPISNHLYFYWYRQILGQKVEFLVSFYNNEISEKSEIFDDQFSVERPDGSNFTLKIRSTKLEDSAMYFCASSLDRGYEQYFGPGTRLTVT.

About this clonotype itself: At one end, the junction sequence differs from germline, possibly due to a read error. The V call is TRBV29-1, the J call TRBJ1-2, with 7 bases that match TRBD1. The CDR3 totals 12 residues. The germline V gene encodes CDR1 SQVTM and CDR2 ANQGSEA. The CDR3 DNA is TGCGGCGTCGGAGGGGGCGACTATGGCTACACCTTC. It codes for CGVGGGDYGYTF.

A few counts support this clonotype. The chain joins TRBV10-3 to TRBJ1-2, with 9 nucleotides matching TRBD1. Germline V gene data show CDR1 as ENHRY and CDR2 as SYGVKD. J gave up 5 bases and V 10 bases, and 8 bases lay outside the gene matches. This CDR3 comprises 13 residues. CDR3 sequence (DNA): TGTGCCAGCCGGGACAGGGAAGGGTATGGCTACACCTTC. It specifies CASRDREGYGYTF.

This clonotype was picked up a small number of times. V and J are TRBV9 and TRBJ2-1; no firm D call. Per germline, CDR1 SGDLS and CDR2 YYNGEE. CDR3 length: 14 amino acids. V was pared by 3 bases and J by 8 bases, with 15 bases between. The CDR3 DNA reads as TGTGCCAGCAGCGCCCCAACCGTCCCCCATGAGCAGTTCTTC. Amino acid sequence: CASSAPTVPHEQFF.

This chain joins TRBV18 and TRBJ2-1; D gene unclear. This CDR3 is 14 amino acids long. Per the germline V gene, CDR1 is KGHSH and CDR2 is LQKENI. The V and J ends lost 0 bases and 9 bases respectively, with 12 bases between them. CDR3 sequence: CASSPPINAGEQFF. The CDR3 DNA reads TGTGCCAGCTCACCACCCATCAATGCTGGTGAGCAGTTCTTC.

The CDR3 DNA is TGTGCCACCAGCAGAGAAGTAGGGACCCGTGGCGGTTCACCCCTCCACTTT. This translates into CATSREVGTRGGSPLHF. The rearrangement links TRBV15 to TRBJ1-6, with a possible D match to TRBD1 (5 bases). The V end was cut by 0 bases, the J end by 9 bases, with 18 bases between. The CDR3 runs to 17 residues. Germline CDR1 LNHNV, CDR2 YYDKDF (reference sequence). The whole variable domain, remainder taken from reference TRBV15 and TRBJ1-6, is DAMVIQNPRYQVTQFGKPVTLSCSQTLNHNVMYWYQQKSSQAPKLLFHYYDKDFNNEADTPDNFQSRRPNTSFCFLDIRSPGLGDTAMYLCATSREVGTRGGSPLHFGNGTRLTVT.

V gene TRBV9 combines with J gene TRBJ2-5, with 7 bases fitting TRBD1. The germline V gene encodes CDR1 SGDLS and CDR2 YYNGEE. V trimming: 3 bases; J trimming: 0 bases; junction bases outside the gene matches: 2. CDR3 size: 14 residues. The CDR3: CASSAGQYQETQYF. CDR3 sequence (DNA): TGTGCCAGCAGCGCGGGACAGTACCAAGAGACCCAGTACTTC.

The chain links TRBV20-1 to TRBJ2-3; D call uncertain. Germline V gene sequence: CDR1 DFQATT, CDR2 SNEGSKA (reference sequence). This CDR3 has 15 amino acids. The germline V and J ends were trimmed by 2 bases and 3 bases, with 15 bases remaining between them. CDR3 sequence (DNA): TGCAGTGCTAGATTCCCCGACCTGAGAACAGATACGCAGTATTTT. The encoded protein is CSARFPDLRTDTQYF.

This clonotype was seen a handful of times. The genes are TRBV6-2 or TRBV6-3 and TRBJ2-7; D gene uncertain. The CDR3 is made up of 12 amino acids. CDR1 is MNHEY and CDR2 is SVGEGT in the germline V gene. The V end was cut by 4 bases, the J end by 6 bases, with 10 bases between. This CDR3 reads CASSSQVGEQYF. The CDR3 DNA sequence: TGTGCCAGCAGTTCTCAGGTGGGCGAGCAGTACTTC.

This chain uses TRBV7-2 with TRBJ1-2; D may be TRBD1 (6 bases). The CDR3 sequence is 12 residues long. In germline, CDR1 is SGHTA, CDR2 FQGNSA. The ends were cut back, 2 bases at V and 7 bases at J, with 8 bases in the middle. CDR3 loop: CASSLQGSGYTF. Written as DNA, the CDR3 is TGTGCCAGCAGCTTACAGGGGTCTGGCTACACCTTC.

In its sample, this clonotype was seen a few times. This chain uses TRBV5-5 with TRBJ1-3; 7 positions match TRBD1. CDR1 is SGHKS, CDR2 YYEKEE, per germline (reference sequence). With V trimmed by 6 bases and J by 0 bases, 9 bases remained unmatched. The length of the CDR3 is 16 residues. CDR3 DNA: TGTGCCAGCAAGAGTGGACAGGCGGTCTCTGGAAACACCATATATTTT. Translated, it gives CASKSGQAVSGNTIYF. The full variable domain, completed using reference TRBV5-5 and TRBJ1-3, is DAGVTQSPTHLIKTRGQQVTLRCSPISGHKSVSWYQQVLGQGPQFIFQYYEKEERGRGNFPDRFSARQFPNYSSELNVNALLLGDSALYLCASKSGQAVSGNTIYFGEGSWLTVV.

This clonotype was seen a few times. The CDR3: CASSPFGIAGVSGNEQFF. The CDR3 nucleotides are TGCGCCAGCAGCCCGTTCGGGATAGCGGGAGTATCTGGCAATGAGCAGTTCTTC. The V and J genes are TRBV5-1 and TRBJ2-1; 9 nucleotides line up with TRBD2. This CDR3 contains 18 residues. Germline values: CDR1 SGHRS, CDR2 YFSETQ. Unmatched junction bases numbered 17, after V lost 4 bases and J lost 6 bases.

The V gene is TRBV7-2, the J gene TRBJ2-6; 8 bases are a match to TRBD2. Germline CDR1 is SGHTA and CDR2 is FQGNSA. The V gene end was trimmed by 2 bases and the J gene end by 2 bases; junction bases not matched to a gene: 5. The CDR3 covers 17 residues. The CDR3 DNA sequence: TGTGCCAGCAGCTTACAAGCGGGAGTCACTGGGGCCAACGTCCTGACTTTC. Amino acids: CASSLQAGVTGANVLTF.

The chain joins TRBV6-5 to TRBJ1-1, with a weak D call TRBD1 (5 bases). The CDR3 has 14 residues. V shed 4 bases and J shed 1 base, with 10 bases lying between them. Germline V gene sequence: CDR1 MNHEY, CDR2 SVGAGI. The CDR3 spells CASSWGTANTEAFF. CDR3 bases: TGTGCCAGCAGTTGGGGGACGGCGAACACTGAAGCTTTCTTT.